These 16 T cell receptor beta chains originate from one sample sequenced in a study of blood T cell repertoires in COVID-19. TCRdb's table, derived via immunoSEQ multiplex PCR, lists solely in-frame clones and lacks some. This table has about 480,000 clones, around nine tenths appearing once. Sequencing was performed on PBMCs or T cells enriched from blood (not recorded which). Every receptor here comes from a woman in her thirties or forties who had recovered from COVID-19.

The CDR3: CASSQVMVSSYEQYF. In DNA form, the CDR3 reads TGCGCCAGCAGCCAGGTAATGGTGAGCTCCTACGAGCAGTACTTC. This chain uses TRBV4-1 with TRBJ2-7; no reliable D call. Germline-derived CDR1 and CDR2 are MGHRA and YSYEKL. Trimming stripped 3 bases from V and 0 bases from J, with 12 bases between. The CDR3 consists of 15 residues.

The chain combines TRBV4-3 with TRBJ1-2; 12 bases agree with TRBD1. The CDR3 length is 21 residues. The J segment lost 4 bases and the V segment lost 0 bases, leaving 18 bases of the junction unmatched. Per the germline V gene, CDR1 is LGHNA and CDR2 is YSLEER. The CDR3 bases are TGCGCCAGCAGCCAAGAGGGAGCTGTTCGGGACAGGGGGCGATGGACCTATGGCTACACCTTC. Its protein is CASSQEGAVRDRGRWTYGYTF.

The CDR3 sequence: CASSAPLQGYYGYTF. DNA for the CDR3: TGTGCCAGCAGCGCCCCCTTACAGGGTTACTATGGCTACACCTTC. The rearrangement uses TRBV7-9 and TRBJ1-2; the D gene is possibly TRBD1 (6 bases). The ends were cut back, 5 bases at V and 3 bases at J, with 16 bases in the middle. CDR3 length: 15 amino acids. Germline V gives CDR1 SEHNR, CDR2 FQNEAQ (reference sequence). Full variable domain (missing parts from reference TRBV7-9 and TRBJ1-2): DTGVSQNPRHKITKRGQNVTFRCDPISEHNRLYWYRQTLGQGPEFLTYFQNEAQLEKSRLLSDRFSAERPKGSFSTLEIQRTEQGDSAMYLCASSAPLQGYYGYTFGSGTRLTVV.

V gene TRBV5-1 combines with J gene TRBJ2-2; 15 bases agree with TRBD2. With V trimmed by 4 bases and J by 5 bases, 6 bases remained unmatched. CDR1 is SGHRS and CDR2 is YFSETQ in the germline V gene. The CDR3 is 17 residues long. The CDR3 spells CASSPTGTSGRTGELFF. The CDR3 region has the DNA TGCGCCAGCAGCCCCACCGGGACTAGCGGGAGGACCGGGGAGCTGTTTTTT.

J is TRBJ2-1 and V is TRBV11-3; 7 bases align to TRBD2. CDR3 size: 15 residues. The junction had 2 bases not matched to a gene; V was cut back by 2 bases and J by 1 base. CDR1 is SGHNT and CDR2 is YENEEA in the germline V gene. CDR3 sequence: CASSLSSGSYNEQFF. CDR3 sequence (DNA): TGTGCCAGCAGCTTATCTAGCGGATCCTACAATGAGCAGTTCTTC.

V usage is TRBV29-1 and J usage is TRBJ2-4; TRBD2 matches at 12 bases. Trimming took 4 bases from V and 7 from J; bases not matched to a gene: 8. CDR1 and CDR2 (germline): SQVTM, ANQGSEA. The CDR3 is 15 residues long. The CDR3 spells CSVGASGRAQNIQYF. CDR3 in DNA: TGCAGCGTTGGAGCTAGCGGGAGGGCCCAGAACATTCAGTACTTC. The complete variable domain, with remaining parts taken from reference TRBV29-1 and TRBJ2-4, reads SAVISQKPSRDICQRGTSLTIQCQVDSQVTMMFWYRQQPGQSLTLIATANQGSEATYESGFVIDKFPISRPNLTFSTLTVSNMSPEDSSIYLCSVGASGRAQNIQYFGAGTRLSVL.

The gene calls are TRBV2 and TRBJ2-2, with 10 nucleotides matching TRBD2. CDR1 and CDR2 from the germline V gene are SNHLY and FYNNEI. CDR3 size: 14 residues. V lost 8 bases and J lost 5; bases outside the gene matches: 5. The CDR3 protein is CASLLAGATGELFF. For the CDR3, the DNA is TGTGCCAGCCTCCTAGCGGGAGCAACCGGGGAGCTGTTTTTT.

The chain combines TRBV3-1 (or the pseudogene TRBV3-2) with TRBJ2-7, with 9 bases that match TRBD1. The CDR3 has 15 residues. After removal of 6 bases from V and 4 bases from J, the junction contained 10 bases not matched to a gene. Germline loops: CDR1 LGHDT, CDR2 YNNKEL (reference sequence). CDR3 sequence: CASSPFRTGVYEQYF. As DNA, the CDR3 is TGTGCCAGCAGTCCTTTTAGGACAGGGGTGTACGAGCAGTACTTC.

J is TRBJ2-1 and V is TRBV29-1, with TRBD2 matching over 7 bases. With 1 base clipped from V and 0 bases from J, the junction kept 15 bases outside the gene matches. Germline CDR1 and CDR2: SQVTM and ANQGSEA. CDR3 size: 19 residues. The CDR3 reads CSVEARWGTSEISYNEQFF. CDR3 bases: TGCAGCGTTGAAGCAAGGTGGGGCACTAGCGAGATCTCCTACAATGAGCAGTTCTTC.

This clone occurred once. This sequence joins TRBV5-1 and TRBJ1-1, with D possibly being TRBD1 (5 bases). The germline V and J ends were trimmed by 4 bases and 1 base, with 11 bases remaining between them. This CDR3 is 14 amino acids long. The germline gives CDR1 SGHRS, CDR2 YFSETQ. The CDR3 region is CASSPETANTEAFF. Here the CDR3 DNA reads TGCGCCAGCAGCCCGGAGACAGCGAACACTGAAGCTTTCTTT.

This sequence joins TRBV18 and TRBJ1-4, with D hard to call. Trimming pared 6 bases from V and 7 bases from J, leaving 9 bases between. The V gene's germline CDR1 is KGHSH and CDR2 LQKENI. The length of the CDR3 is 12 residues. CDR3 nucleotides: TGTGCCAGCTCCTCAGGCAGTGAAAAACTGTTTTTT. Its translation: CASSSGSEKLFF.

The rearrangement joins TRBV7-8 to TRBJ2-1; the match to TRBD2 covers 12 bases. Unmatched junction bases numbered 4, after V lost 4 bases and J lost 6 bases. Germline loops: CDR1 SGHVS, CDR2 FQNEAQ. The CDR3 consists of 15 residues. The CDR3 coding sequence is TGTGCCAGCAGCTACGCGACTAGCGGGAGCAATGAGCAGTTCTTC. It encodes CASSYATSGSNEQFF.

The chain employs TRBV5-1 and TRBJ2-1, with a tentative D call TRBD1 (6 bases). Germline values: CDR1 SGHRS, CDR2 YFSETQ. This CDR3 has 16 amino acids. V was clipped by 0 bases and J by 0 bases, with 10 bases between them. CDR3 nucleotides: TGCGCCAGCAGCTTGGGAACAGGGAGCTCCTACAATGAGCAGTTCTTC. Protein product: CASSLGTGSSYNEQFF.

The chain recombines TRBV2 with TRBJ2-3; D not resolved. V was trimmed by 7 bases and J by 2 bases, leaving 13 bases between them. The CDR3 is 14 amino acids. In germline, CDR1 is SNHLY, CDR2 FYNNEI. The CDR3 DNA follows: TGTGCCAGCAACGTCGGTTCTTACACAGATACGCAGTATTTT. This sequence encodes CASNVGSYTDTQYF.

The chain combines TRBV25-1 with TRBJ1-2, with a weak D call TRBD1 (5 bases). The ends were cut back, 0 bases at V and 8 bases at J, with 16 bases in the middle. Germline loops: CDR1 MGHDK, CDR2 SYGVNS. This CDR3 has 15 residues. CDR3 sequence reads: CASSEYSGRANGYTF. Here the CDR3 DNA reads TGTGCCAGCAGTGAATACTCAGGCAGGGCGAACGGCTACACCTTC.

This chain's CDR3 is CASSFEGRGFDEQYF. CDR3 nucleotide sequence: TGTGCCAGCAGCTTTGAAGGCAGGGGCTTCGACGAGCAGTACTTC. This rearrangement joins TRBV7-2 to TRBJ2-7, with D tentatively TRBD1 (6 bases). The CDR3 is made up of 15 amino acids. CDR1 and CDR2 from the germline V gene are SGHTA and FQGNSA. The V end lost 3 bases, the J end lost 5 bases, and 17 bases lay between the germline ends.